This TCR beta chain derives from a study of blood T cells in healthy people across ages. This clonotype was observed a few times. Its ends do not fully match the called genes, so a read error is possible. There are 16 residues in the CDR3. Germline V gene data show CDR1 as DFQATT and CDR2 as SNEGSKA (reference sequence). Next came a second PCR, run for about 6 to 12 cycles, which used a sample-barcoded 5' primer along with a J-beta primer mix. TCRdb processed the 5' RACE reads anew with MiXCR; each CDR3 protein has one entry. The sample contains around 690,000 distinct CDR3 sequences, under 65% of which appear only once.

The chain combines TRBV20-1 with TRBJ1-2, with 8 bases lining up with TRBD1. This TCR came from a man aged 60 to 75 in good health. Sample: blood. Here the CDR3 DNA reads TGTAGTGCTAGACCCGACAGGGGCGAGTACAATAGTGGCTACACCTTC. Protein: CSARPDRGEYNSGYTF.